The entry that follows covers one T cell receptor (beta chain) sequence. This sample is part of a study of blood T cell repertoires in COVID-19. In the source study's methods: Amplification from reference gene primers served as the basis for estimated nucleated cell counts. Profiling relied on immunoSEQ multiplex PCR, and the TCRdb table lists in-frame clones only, not all of them. V and J calls and clone size are copied from that table; D and trimming were computed from the DNA. The table lists 70,000 to 85,000 clones, roughly nine tenths of them singletons. The CDR3 extends over 14 amino acids. Germline V gene sequence: CDR1 LNHDA, CDR2 SQIVND (reference sequence). Germline trimming cut 7 bases from V and 6 bases from J; bases unmatched to any gene: 11.

The chain has TRBV19 and TRBJ1-1; 7 bases align to TRBD1. The sequence was collected from a woman between 50 and 59 years old with active or convalescent COVID-19. The material sequenced was peripheral blood. The CDR3 spells CASTRQGGGAEAFF. The DNA of the CDR3 is TGTGCCAGTACCAGACAGGGAGGAGGAGCTGAAGCTTTCTTT. Filled out from reference TRBV19 and TRBJ1-1, the complete variable domain reads DGGITQSPKYLFRKEGQNVTLSCEQNLNHDAMYWYRQDPGQGLRLIYYSQIVNDFQKGDIAEGYSVSREKKESFPLTVTSAQKNPTAFYLCASTRQGGGAEAFFGQGTRLTVV.